This paragraph reports one TCR beta chain. The target antigen is unknown. The CDR3 consists of 14 residues. Germline CDR1 is SGHVS and CDR2 is FQNEAQ. V dropped 8 bases and J dropped 10; count of bases not matched to a gene: 11. These data come from a study of blood T cells in healthy people across ages. Study results and caveats: Strong correlation existed between TCR beta diversity and naive T cell percentage. Getting older went along with TCR beta diversity per million T cells dropping roughly linearly.

The authors ran a second PCR of about 7 to 11 cycles using a sample-barcoded 5' primer and a J-beta primer mix. TCRdb reanalysed the 5' RACE reads using MiXCR and keeps one entry per CDR3 protein. This sample yields hundreds of thousands of distinct CDR3 sequences, of which roughly a quarter are seen a single time; 3% to 4% belongs to the top ten. This same sample was also part of a study on T cells of mothers and their children. That report adds: Sample barcodes and 2-4 random nucleotides were added by the M1S primer of the second PCR.

The origin of this receptor is a boy under 10 years old in good health. This chain joins TRBV7-8 and TRBJ1-4; 9 positions match TRBD1. The sequenced material came from blood. CDR3 DNA sequence: TGTGCCAGCGGCCTTGGACAGGGGAGGGGAAAACTGTTTTTT. Translating gives CASGLGQGRGKLFF.